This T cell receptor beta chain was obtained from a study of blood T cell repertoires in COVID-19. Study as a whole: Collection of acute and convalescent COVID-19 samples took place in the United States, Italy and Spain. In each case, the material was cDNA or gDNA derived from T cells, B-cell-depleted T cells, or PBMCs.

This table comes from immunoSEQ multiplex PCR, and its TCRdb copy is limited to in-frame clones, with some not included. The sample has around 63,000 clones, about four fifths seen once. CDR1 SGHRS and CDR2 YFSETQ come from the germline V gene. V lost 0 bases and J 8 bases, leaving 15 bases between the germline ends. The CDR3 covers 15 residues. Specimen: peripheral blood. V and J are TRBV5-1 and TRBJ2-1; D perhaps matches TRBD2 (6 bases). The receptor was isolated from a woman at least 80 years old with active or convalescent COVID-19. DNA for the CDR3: TGCGCCAGCAGCTTGGCCGGGCGGAGGGGAGATGAGCAGTTCTTC. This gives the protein CASSLAGRRGDEQFF.